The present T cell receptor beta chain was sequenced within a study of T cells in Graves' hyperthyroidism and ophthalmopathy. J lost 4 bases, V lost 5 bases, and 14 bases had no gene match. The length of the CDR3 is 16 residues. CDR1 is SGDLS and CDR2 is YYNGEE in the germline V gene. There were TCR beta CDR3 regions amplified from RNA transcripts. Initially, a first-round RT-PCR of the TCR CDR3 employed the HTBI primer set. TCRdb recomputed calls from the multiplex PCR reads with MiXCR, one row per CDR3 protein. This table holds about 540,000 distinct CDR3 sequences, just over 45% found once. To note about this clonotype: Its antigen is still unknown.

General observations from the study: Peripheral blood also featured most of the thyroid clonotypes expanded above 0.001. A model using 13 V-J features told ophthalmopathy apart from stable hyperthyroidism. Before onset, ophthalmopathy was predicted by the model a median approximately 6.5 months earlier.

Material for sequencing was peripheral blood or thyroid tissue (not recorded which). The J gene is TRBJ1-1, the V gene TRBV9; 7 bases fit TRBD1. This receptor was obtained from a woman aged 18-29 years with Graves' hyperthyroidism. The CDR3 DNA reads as TGTGCCAGCAGTCCAAGACAGGGATCGTCGGGCACTGAAGCTTTCTTT. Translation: CASSPRQGSSGTEAFF.